These 11 T cell receptor beta chains share one sample of origin, sequenced in a study of shared clonotypes between healthy human individuals. Clones were sequenced by immunoSEQ multiplex PCR, and TCRdb holds only the in-frame ones, with some missing. The sample has around 1.6 million clones, under 99% seen once; the top ten hold roughly 0.45%. The source material was naive CD4+ T cells sorted from blood. The subset was: CD45RA+ positively selected. Source of these receptors: a man aged 25 to 40 in good health.

V is TRBV10-2 and J is TRBJ1-1, with D unclear. CDR1 WSHSY and CDR2 SAAADI come from the germline V gene. The V end was cut by 5 bases, the J end by 1 base, with 8 bases between. The CDR3 length is 13 residues. The DNA of the CDR3 is TGCGCCAGCAGTTTCGCGGGGAACACTGAAGCTTTCTTT. Its translation is CASSFAGNTEAFF.

The V call is TRBV5-1, the J call TRBJ1-4; TRBD1 matches at 7 bases. The CDR3 length is 15 residues. Germline CDR1 reads SGHRS; CDR2 reads YFSETQ. J was trimmed by 5 bases and V by 4 bases; bases with no gene match: 8. The CDR3 sequence: CASSLSGTENEKLFF. The CDR3, as DNA: TGCGCCAGCAGCCTCTCCGGGACAGAGAATGAAAAACTGTTTTTT.

V is TRBV5-6 and J is TRBJ2-3, with D possibly matching TRBD2 (6 bases). V lost 1 base and J 3 bases, leaving 15 bases between the germline ends. CDR3 length: 16 residues. Germline loops: CDR1 SGHDT, CDR2 YYEEEE. The CDR3 nucleotides are TGTGCCAGCAGCTTGCGGACTCCGGAGGGTACAGATACGCAGTATTTT. Its translation: CASSLRTPEGTDTQYF.

This chain links TRBV11-2 with TRBJ2-1; 13 bases agree with TRBD2. The germline gives CDR1 SGHAT, CDR2 FQNNGV. The junction had 14 bases not matched to a gene; V was cut back by 5 bases and J by 10 bases. The CDR3 contains 17 residues. CDR3 sequence reads: CASSRLKTSGRTREQFF. The CDR3, as DNA: TGTGCCAGCAGCCGCCTGAAGACTAGCGGGAGGACGAGAGAGCAGTTCTTC. The complete variable domain, with remaining parts taken from reference TRBV11-2 and TRBJ2-1, reads EAGVAQSPRYKIIEKRQSVAFWCNPISGHATLYWYQQILGQGPKLLIQFQNNGVVDDSQLPKDRFSAERLKGVDSTLKIQPAKLEDSAVYLCASSRLKTSGRTREQFFGPGTRLTVL.

The J gene is TRBJ1-2, the V gene TRBV27; TRBD1 matches 9 bases. The CDR3 spans 17 residues. The germline gives CDR1 MNHEY, CDR2 SMNVEV (reference sequence). The junction had 14 bases not matched to a gene; V was cut back by 5 bases and J by 4 bases. CDR3 protein: CASSPLTGTGLAYGYTF. CDR3 nucleotides: TGTGCCAGCAGTCCATTAACCGGGACAGGGCTCGCCTATGGCTACACCTTC.

The chain links TRBV11-3 to TRBJ2-1, with TRBD1 matching 8 bases. The CDR3 has 16 residues. Germline CDR1 SGHNT, CDR2 YENEEA. Losses at the gene ends were 5 bases for V and 5 bases for J; bases not matched to a gene: 11. DNA for the CDR3: TGTGCCAGCAGCCTCAGCTGGGACAGGCGGGACAATGAGCAGTTCTTC. As protein: CASSLSWDRRDNEQFF. Full variable domain (missing parts from reference TRBV11-3 and TRBJ2-1): EAGVVQSPRYKIIEKKQPVAFWCNPISGHNTLYWYLQNLGQGPELLIRYENEEAVDDSQLPKDRFSAERLKGVDSTLKIQPAELGDSAVYLCASSLSWDRRDNEQFFGPGTRLTVL.

The V gene is TRBV18, the J gene TRBJ2-5; D is ambiguous. V lost 0 bases and J lost 2, with 10 bases in between. Germline V gives CDR1 KGHSH, CDR2 LQKENI. CDR3 size: 15 residues. As DNA, the CDR3 is TGTGCCAGCTCACCACCGGACGGGCGGCAAGAGACCCAGTACTTC. This translates into CASSPPDGRQETQYF. Drawing the rest from reference TRBV18 and TRBJ2-5, the complete variable domain is NAGVMQNPRHLVRRRGQEARLRCSPMKGHSHVYWYRQLPEEGLKFMVYLQKENIIDESGMPKERFSAEFPKEGPSILRIQQVVRGDSAAYFCASSPPDGRQETQYFGPGTRLLVL.

V and J are TRBV5-1 and TRBJ2-1; 7 bases are shared with TRBD2. Germline V gene sequence: CDR1 SGHRS, CDR2 YFSETQ. The CDR3 spans 15 residues. With V trimmed by 0 bases and J by 7 bases, 7 bases remained unmatched. The CDR3 reads CASSLVREVGNEQFF. CDR3 nucleotides: TGCGCCAGCAGCTTGGTTCGGGAGGTTGGTAATGAGCAGTTCTTC.

The chain is built from TRBV11-2 and TRBJ2-6; 12 bases match TRBD2. With V trimmed by 5 bases and J by 2 bases, 7 bases remained unmatched. Germline CDR1 reads SGHAT; CDR2 reads FQNNGV. This CDR3 is 18 amino acids long. CDR3 coding DNA: TGTGCCAGCAGCCCAAGACTAGCGGGAGCCCCTGGGGCCAACGTCCTGACTTTC. This encodes CASSPRLAGAPGANVLTF.

In DNA form, the CDR3 reads TGCGCCAGCAGCTTGGCTCCCCGGGACCTAGGTACCGGGGAGCTGTTTTTT. This translates into CASSLAPRDLGTGELFF. The V gene is TRBV5-1, the J gene TRBJ2-2; D is possibly TRBD1 or TRBD2 (5 bases each). Germline V lookup: CDR1 SGHRS, CDR2 YFSETQ. Trimming pared 0 bases from V and 5 bases from J, leaving 17 bases between. This CDR3 spans 17 amino acids.

The rearrangement uses TRBV15 and TRBJ2-2; TRBD1 is a possible D gene (6 bases). The CDR3 covers 15 residues. Germline CDR1 reads LNHNV; CDR2 reads YYDKDF (reference sequence). V lost 5 bases, J lost 1 base, and 11 bases lay in between. The CDR3 region is CATSRKGQNTGELFF. CDR3 nucleotides: TGTGCCACCAGCCGCAAGGGACAGAACACCGGGGAGCTGTTTTTT.